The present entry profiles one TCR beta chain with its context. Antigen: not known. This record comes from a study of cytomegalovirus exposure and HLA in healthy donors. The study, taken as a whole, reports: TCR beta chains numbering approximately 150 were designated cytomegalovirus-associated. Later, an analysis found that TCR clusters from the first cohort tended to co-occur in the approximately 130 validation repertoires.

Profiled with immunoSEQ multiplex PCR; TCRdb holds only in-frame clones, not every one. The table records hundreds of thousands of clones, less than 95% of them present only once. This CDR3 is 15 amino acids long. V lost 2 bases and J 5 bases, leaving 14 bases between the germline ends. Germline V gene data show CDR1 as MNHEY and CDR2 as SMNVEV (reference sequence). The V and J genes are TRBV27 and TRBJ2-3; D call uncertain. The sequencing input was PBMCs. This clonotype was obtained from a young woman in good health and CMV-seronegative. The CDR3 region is CASSLMDGPGDTQYF. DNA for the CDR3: TGTGCCAGCAGTTTAATGGACGGCCCTGGAGATACGCAGTATTTT.